This T cell receptor (beta chain) came from a study of T cell clonotyping in hematopoietic cell transplantation. Broader study findings: Few recipient clonotypes overlapped donors; over 95% were de novo at given depth. After transplant, recipient diversity fell while pathologically expanded clonotypes grew through day 180.

TCRdb's copy holds only in-frame clones and misses some; the assay was immunoSEQ multiplex PCR. This repertoire shows around 16,000 clones, 61% found once; its top ten account for 10% to 15%. The V gene lost 3 bases and the J gene lost 4 bases, with 15 bases spanning the gap. CDR1 and CDR2 (germline): LNHDA, SQIVND (reference sequence). The CDR3 length is 15 residues. As for this clone: Antigen: not known.

This chain connects TRBV19 to TRBJ1-2; the D is unclear. The clonotype comes from a male patient in his fifties or sixties who had an allogeneic stem cell transplant from an unrelated donor, so T cells may come from the graft donor. Some clones in this sample may be carry-over from other donors' samples. This material consisted of PBMCs, taken 30 days after allogeneic stem cell transplant. CDR3 residues: CASSINSPGTYGYTF. CDR3 in DNA: TGTGCCAGTAGTATCAATTCTCCAGGCACCTATGGCTACACCTTC.